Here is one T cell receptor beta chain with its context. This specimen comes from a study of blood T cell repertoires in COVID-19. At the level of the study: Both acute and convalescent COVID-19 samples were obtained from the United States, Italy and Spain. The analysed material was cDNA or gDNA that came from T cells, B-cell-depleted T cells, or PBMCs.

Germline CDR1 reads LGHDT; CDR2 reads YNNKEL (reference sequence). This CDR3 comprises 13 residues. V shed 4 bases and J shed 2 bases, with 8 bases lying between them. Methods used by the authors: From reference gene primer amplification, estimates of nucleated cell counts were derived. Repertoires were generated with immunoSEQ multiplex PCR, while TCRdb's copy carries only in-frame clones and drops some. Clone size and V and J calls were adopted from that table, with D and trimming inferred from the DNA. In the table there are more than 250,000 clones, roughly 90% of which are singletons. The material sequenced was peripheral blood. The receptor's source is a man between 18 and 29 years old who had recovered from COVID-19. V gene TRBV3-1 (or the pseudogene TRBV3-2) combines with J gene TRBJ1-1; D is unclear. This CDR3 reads CASSPGVNTEAFF. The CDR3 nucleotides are TGTGCCAGCAGCCCGGGAGTAAACACTGAAGCTTTCTTT.